This T cell receptor (beta chain) was obtained from a study of T cell changes during pregnancy in multiple sclerosis. Profiled with immunoSEQ multiplex PCR; TCRdb holds only in-frame clones, not every one. The data show around 70,000 clones, roughly 92% seen once. V was clipped by 6 bases and J by 1 base; unmatched bases: 4. Germline CDR1 and CDR2: LGHNA and YNFKEQ. This CDR3 comprises 14 residues. This sequence was found in a female donor in good health, enrolled as a control in a pregnancy study. Sequencing was performed on peripheral blood, taken in the first trimester of pregnancy. This sequence joins TRBV4-2 and TRBJ2-3, with TRBD2 matching 7 bases. The DNA for the CDR3 is TGTGCCAGCAGGGGACTACGACGCACAGATACGCAGTATTTT. Protein product: CASRGLRRTDTQYF.